This T cell receptor beta chain derives from a study of shared clonotypes between healthy human individuals. Some clones are missing from TCRdb's copy, which holds only in-frame ones; the method was immunoSEQ multiplex PCR. The table lists about 2.1 million clones, under 95% of them singletons. A word on this clone: As yet, its antigen is unknown.

It was CD45RO-negative cells, positively selected for CCR7, that made up naive CD8 cells, with terminally differentiated effector memory CD45RA+ cells excluded. Study findings and constraints: Estimated clonotype richness was generally higher in naive than memory subsets.

The V end was cut by 7 bases, the J end by 4 bases, with 10 bases between. This CDR3 has 11 amino acids. Per the germline V gene, CDR1 is SQVTM and CDR2 is ANQGSEA. The material sequenced was naive CD8+ T cells from PBMCs. The rearrangement uses TRBV29-1 and TRBJ1-1; no definite D call. This TCR derives from a man aged 18 to 29 in good health. Some clones in this sample may be carry-over from other donors' samples. The CDR3, as DNA: TGCAGCGGGCTACATAGCACTGAAGCTTTCTTT. Its translation is CSGLHSTEAFF.